These T cell receptor beta chains were read from a single sample in a study of molecular identifiers for immune sequencing clone quantification. TCRdb used MiXCR to reprocess the PCR reads, holding one entry per CDR3 protein. The repertoire holds 60,000 to 75,000 distinct CDR3 sequences, with about 20% as singletons. Sequencing was performed on naive CD8+ T cells from blood, with Jurkat cell RNA spiked in. Source of these receptors: a human donor in good health. Some libraries in this study had Jurkat cell RNA spiked in. Each CDR3 is given with its conserved first and last residue. The D gene is left open where the match is weak. Part of the rows lack a size; the others show once, few, many or a class for expanded clones.

size | J | V | D | CDR3 | DNA
- | TRBJ2-1 | TRBV6-2/TRBV6-3 | - | CASSYSIVGYSEQFF | TGTGCCAGCAGTTACTCGATCGTGGGTTACAGTGAGCAGTTCTTC
many | TRBJ2-3 | TRBV11-2 | - | CASSLVIASTDTQYF | TGTGCCAGCAGCTTAGTTATCGCTAGCACAGATACGCAGTATTTT
- | TRBJ1-4 | TRBV27 | - | CASGTLPHRVGEKLFF | TGTGCCAGCGGCACTCTACCTCACAGGGTCGGAGAAAAACTGTTTTTT
many | TRBJ1-1 | TRBV30 | - | CAWRRIQGLMAEAFF | TGTGCCTGGAGGAGGATCCAGGGCTTGATGGCTGAAGCTTTCTTT
many | TRBJ1-4 | TRBV11-2 | - | CASRGGPREKLFF | TGTGCCAGCAGAGGAGGGCCGAGGGAAAAACTGTTTTTT
few | TRBJ2-1 | TRBV7-9 | TRBD1 | CASTEPTGAANEQFF | TGTGCCAGCACCGAGCCGACAGGGGCCGCCAATGAGCAGTTCTTC
few | TRBJ1-3 | TRBV7-9 | - | CASSLLIGSGNTIYF | TGTGCCAGCAGCTTACTCATCGGTTCCGGAAACACCATATATTTT
many | TRBJ2-3 | TRBV19 | - | CASSNLENSVMGDTQYF | TGTGCCAGCAGTAATCTCGAGAACTCCGTCATGGGAGATACGCAGTATTTT
few | TRBJ1-4 | TRBV7-7 | - | CASSLVSGHEKTNEKLFF | TGTGCCAGCAGCTTAGTTTCGGGCCATGAAAAAACTAATGAAAAACTGTTTTTT
- | TRBJ1-2 | TRBV29-1 | TRBD1 | CSVEAGRTGSLLYGYTF | TGCAGCGTTGAGGCAGGGAGGACAGGGAGCCTGCTCTATGGCTACACCTTC
- | TRBJ1-1 | TRBV27 | TRBD1 | CASRTGGTEAFF | TGTGCCAGCCGGACAGGGGGTACTGAAGCTTTCTTT
many | TRBJ2-3 | TRBV10-2 | TRBD2 | CASSARASGIEDTQYF | TGCGCCAGCAGTGCCCGGGCTAGCGGGATCGAAGATACGCAGTATTTT
many | TRBJ2-1 | TRBV6-4 | - | CASSDSTSRTLYNEQFF | TGTGCCAGCAGTGACTCGACCTCTAGGACTTTATACAATGAGCAGTTCTTC